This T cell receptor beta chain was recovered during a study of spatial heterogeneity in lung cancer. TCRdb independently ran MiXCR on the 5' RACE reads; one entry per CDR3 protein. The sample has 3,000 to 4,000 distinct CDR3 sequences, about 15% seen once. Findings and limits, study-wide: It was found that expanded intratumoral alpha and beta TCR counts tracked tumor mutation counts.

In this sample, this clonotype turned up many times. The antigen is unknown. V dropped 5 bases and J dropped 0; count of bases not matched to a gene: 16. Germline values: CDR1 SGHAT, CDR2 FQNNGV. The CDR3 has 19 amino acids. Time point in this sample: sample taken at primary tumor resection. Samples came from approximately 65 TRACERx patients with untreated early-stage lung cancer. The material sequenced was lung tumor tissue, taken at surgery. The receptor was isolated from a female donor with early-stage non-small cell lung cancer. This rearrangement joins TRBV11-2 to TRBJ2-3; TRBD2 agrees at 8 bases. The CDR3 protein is CASSPPGLVWGGSTDTQYF. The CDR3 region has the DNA TGTGCCAGCAGCCCCCCGGGACTAGTATGGGGGGGTAGCACAGATACGCAGTATTTT.